What follows is one T cell receptor (beta chain) and its context. Its antigen is still unknown. No conserved phenylalanine or tryptophan is present at the end of the CDR3, so a read error is the likely explanation. Because the CDR3's place on the DNA is in doubt, the DNA is left out and the CDR3 is given as listed by TCRdb. This specimen belongs to a study of shared clonotypes between healthy human individuals. Study in general: Each donor contributed plates that comprised three CD4 naive, three CD4 memory, two CD8 naive and one CD8 memory.

Study conclusions and caveats: Donor clonotype sharing was expected to depend on sequencing depth.

CDR1 is SEHNR and CDR2 is FQNEAQ in the germline V gene (reference sequence). The CDR3 length is 14 residues, termini included. In the authors' methods: ImmunoSEQ junction-only sequences lacked quality scores, so their filtering differed. Libraries were prepared by immunoSEQ multiplex PCR; TCRdb keeps only in-frame clonotypes and omits some of them. V and J calls and clone size are given by that table; D and trimming were obtained from the DNA. The sample carries around 2.5 million clones, 80% to 95% recorded once. The chain uses TRBV7-9 and TRBJ1-2; TRBD1 reflects the table's D call only, with no check against the DNA. The clonotype was recovered from a young man in good health. Some clones in this sample may be carry-over from other donors' samples. Sequences were obtained from naive CD4+ T cells from PBMCs. Stated subset: CD45RA+ positively selected. CDR3 region: CASSQEVGPTGYTG.